This paragraph covers one TCR beta chain sequence. The antigen remains unidentified. The assay was immunoSEQ multiplex PCR, and TCRdb's table has in-frame clones only and misses some. This sample yields about 140,000 clones, of which around 90% are seen a single time; approximately 3.1% belongs to the top ten. The sample belongs to a study of T cell responses to AZD1222 COVID-19 vaccine. Broader study findings: Repertoire collection took place solely once the T cell response had peaked.

Per germline, CDR1 ENHRY and CDR2 SYGVKD. The CDR3 covers 16 residues. V lost 4 bases, J lost 4 bases, and 10 bases stayed unmatched. This sample comprised peripheral blood, obtained on day 0 of AZD1222 vaccination. The J gene is TRBJ1-1, the V gene TRBV10-3; 9 bases match TRBD1. This receptor was taken from an adult in good health. CDR3 sequence reads: CAISGGTGRGGTEAFF. The CDR3 DNA reads TGTGCCATCAGTGGGGGGACAGGGAGGGGAGGCACTGAAGCTTTCTTT.